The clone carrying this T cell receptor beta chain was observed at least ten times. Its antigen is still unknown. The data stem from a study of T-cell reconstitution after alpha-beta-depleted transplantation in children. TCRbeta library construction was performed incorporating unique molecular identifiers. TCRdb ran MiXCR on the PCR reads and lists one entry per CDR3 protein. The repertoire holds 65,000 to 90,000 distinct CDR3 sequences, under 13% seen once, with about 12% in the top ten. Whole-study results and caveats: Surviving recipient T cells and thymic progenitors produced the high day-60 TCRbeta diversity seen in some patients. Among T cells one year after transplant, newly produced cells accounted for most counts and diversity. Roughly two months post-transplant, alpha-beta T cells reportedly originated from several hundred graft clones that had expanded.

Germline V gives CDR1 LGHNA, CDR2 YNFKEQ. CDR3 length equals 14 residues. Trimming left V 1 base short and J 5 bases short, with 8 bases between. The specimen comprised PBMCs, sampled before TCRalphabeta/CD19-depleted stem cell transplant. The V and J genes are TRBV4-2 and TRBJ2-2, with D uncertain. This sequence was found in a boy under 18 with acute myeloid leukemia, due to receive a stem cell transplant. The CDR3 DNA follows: TGTGCCAGCAGCCAAGTCTTAGAGACCGGGGAGCTGTTTTTT. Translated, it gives CASSQVLETGELFF.